This TCR beta chain was identified during a study of OX40 agonist ivuxolimab in advanced cancers. Study information: At doses from 0.01 to 10 mg/kg, patients were given intravenous ivuxolimab every 2 weeks.

A remark on this clone: Its matching antigen is unknown.

Data came from immunoSEQ multiplex PCR; TCRdb stores just in-frame clones and leaves some out. The sample holds 18,000 or so clones; over 55% are singletons and the top ten take 24%. Study results and caveats: In the 0.1 to 3.0 mg/kg range, CD4+ and CD8+ blood T cells had expanded clonally by week 6. There were, on average, more expanded clones in CD8+ T cells than in CD4+.

CDR1 MDHEN and CDR2 SYDVKM come from the germline V gene. Trimming left V 5 bases short and J 4 bases short, with 23 bases between. The CDR3 covers 17 residues. Here the sequenced sample was CD4+ or CD8+ T cells sorted from blood, taken in a trial of the OX40 agonist ivuxolimab. This clonotype originated in an adult with an advanced solid tumor such as melanoma, head and neck, liver or kidney cancer. V and J are TRBV28 and TRBJ1-2; maybe TRBD1 (6 bases). CDR3 coding DNA: TGTGCCAGCAGTCGACTCATTAAAGGGACACCAGCCTATGGCTACACCTTC. It yields the protein CASSRLIKGTPAYGYTF.